The T cell receptor beta chain described here comes from a study of blood T cell repertoires in COVID-19. V lost 2 bases and J lost 11; bases outside the gene matches: 9. The CDR3 is 16 residues long. Germline V gene sequence: CDR1 MDHEN, CDR2 SYDVKM. A single count supports this clone. Clones were read by immunoSEQ multiplex PCR, and TCRdb kept only the in-frame ones, dropping some. Among 200,000 to 250,000 clones listed, about 90% were seen once. This chain uses TRBV28 with TRBJ2-1; 13 nucleotides agree with TRBD2. The sequence derives from a young man with acute or convalescent COVID-19. Source material: peripheral blood. Written as DNA, the CDR3 is TGTGCCAGCAGTTTACAGGGGACTAGCGGGAAGGGTAAGCAGTTCTTC. It yields the protein CASSLQGTSGKGKQFF.